These 11 T cell receptor beta chains originate from one sample sequenced in a study of blood T cell repertoires in COVID-19. Profiled with immunoSEQ multiplex PCR; TCRdb holds only in-frame clones, not every one. The sample records some 270,000 clones, around 82% being singletons. What was sequenced was PBMCs or T cells enriched from blood (not recorded which). These receptor sequences come from a man aged 45-60 years who had recovered from COVID-19.

The chain carries TRBV5-8 and TRBJ1-1; 8 bases align to TRBD1. The CDR3 length is 15 residues. The V and J ends lost 4 bases and 0 bases, in that order; junction bases with no gene match: 5. The germline gives CDR1 SGHTS, CDR2 YDEGEE. CDR3 in amino acids: CASSPTGELNTEAFF. The CDR3 DNA sequence: TGTGCCAGCAGCCCGACAGGGGAATTGAACACTGAAGCTTTCTTT.

The rearrangement uses TRBV6-1 and TRBJ2-3, with 11 bases fitting TRBD2. Unmatched junction bases numbered 5, after V lost 1 base and J lost 2 bases. The CDR3 spans 17 residues. The germline V gene has CDR1 MNHNS and CDR2 SASEGT. CDR3 amino acids: CASSEGLAGTNTDTQYF. The CDR3 nucleotides are TGTGCCAGCAGTGAAGGACTAGCGGGGACCAACACAGATACGCAGTATTTT.

In its sample, this clone was seen a few times. The J gene is TRBJ1-2, the V gene TRBV6-5; D gene uncertain. The CDR3 contains 14 residues. CDR1 is MNHEY, CDR2 SVGAGI, per germline. Trimming removed 7 bases from V and 8 bases from J, with 20 bases in between. Written as DNA, the CDR3 is TGTGCCAGCAAAACTCCGGGGTTAGGCATCGGCTACACCTTC. Translating gives CASKTPGLGIGYTF.

V is TRBV5-1 and J is TRBJ1-1, with no clear D. This CDR3 spans 15 amino acids. V lost 0 bases, J lost 1 base, and 10 bases lay in between. Germline lookup yields CDR1 SGHRS and CDR2 YFSETQ. CDR3 sequence (DNA): TGCGCCAGCAGCTTGGGGGGTAGCGGGAACACTGAAGCTTTCTTT. As protein: CASSLGGSGNTEAFF.

The genes are TRBV7-3 and TRBJ2-3, with D unclear. The CDR3 covers 15 residues. Germline-derived CDR1 and CDR2 are SGHTA and FQGTGA. V lost 5 bases, J lost 0 bases, and 12 bases lay in between. Here the CDR3 DNA reads TGTGCCAGCAGCACCCTGGGCCTGAGCACAGATACGCAGTATTTT. This encodes CASSTLGLSTDTQYF.

V is TRBV28 and J is TRBJ1-2, with D maybe TRBD1 (6 bases). The CDR3 has 15 residues. V was pared by 5 bases and J by 5 bases, with 18 bases between. The germline V gene encodes CDR1 MDHEN and CDR2 SYDVKM. CDR3 region: CASSPVAGGPYGYTF. CDR3 coding DNA: TGTGCCAGCAGTCCGGTGGCGGGGGGGCCATATGGCTACACCTTC.

The chain uses TRBV29-1 and TRBJ2-1, with D maybe TRBD1 (5 bases). Trimming pared 3 bases from V and 8 bases from J, leaving 11 bases between. Germline lookup yields CDR1 SQVTM and CDR2 ANQGSEA. CDR3 length equals 12 residues. CDR3 region: CSVEAKGDEQFF. DNA for the CDR3: TGCAGCGTTGAGGCTAAAGGGGATGAGCAGTTCTTC.

Here the CDR3 DNA reads TGTGCCAGCAGCTCAGGGGGAGTTAATGAAAAACTGTTTTTT. This gives the protein CASSSGGVNEKLFF. This chain uses TRBV5-5 with TRBJ1-4; 7 bases align to TRBD1. V gave up 3 bases and J gave up 4 bases; unmatched junction bases: 3. Germline V gene sequence: CDR1 SGHKS, CDR2 YYEKEE (reference sequence). CDR3 length equals 14 residues.

The genes are TRBV3-1 (or the pseudogene TRBV3-2) and TRBJ1-5; tentatively, D is TRBD1 (6 bases). This CDR3 is 14 amino acids long. V shed 1 base and J shed 2 bases, with 6 bases lying between them. Germline assignment: CDR1 LGHDT and CDR2 YNNKEL (reference sequence). The CDR3 protein is CASSQGQGNQPQHF. CDR3 bases: TGTGCCAGCAGCCAAGGACAGGGCAATCAGCCCCAGCATTTT.

This sequence joins TRBV5-1 and TRBJ2-3; a weak D match, TRBD1 (6 bases). This CDR3 has 18 amino acids. The germline V and J ends were trimmed by 3 bases and 0 bases, with 20 bases remaining between them. The germline gives CDR1 SGHRS, CDR2 YFSETQ. CDR3 residues: CASSSLPLTGPSTDTQYF. The CDR3, as DNA: TGCGCCAGCAGCTCCTTGCCGCTGACAGGCCCTAGCACAGATACGCAGTATTTT.

J is TRBJ1-5 and V is TRBV28; possibly TRBD1 for D (5 bases). The CDR3 has 14 residues. Trimming took 2 bases from V and 6 from J, leaving 11 bases between them. Germline CDR1 is MDHEN and CDR2 is SYDVKM. CDR3 in DNA: TGTGCCAGCAGTTTAGGACAATGGACTCAGCCCCAGCATTTT. Translating it yields CASSLGQWTQPQHF.